These T cell receptor beta chains were read from a single sample in a study of blood T cell repertoires in COVID-19. Clones were read by immunoSEQ multiplex PCR, and TCRdb kept only the in-frame ones, dropping some. The sample consists of about 38,000 clones, under 90% of them appearing once. Sequenced sample: peripheral blood. The receptors shown here come from a man aged 60 to 69 with COVID-19, enrolled during active disease. CDR3s include the opening cysteine and the closing phenylalanine or tryptophan. D genes are given only for firm matches. Some rows have no size entry. The others give once, few or many, or a class for an expanded clone.

j_call,d_call,v_call,clone_size,cdr3_aa,cdr3_nt
TRBJ1-6,-,TRBV5-5,-,CASCLVREGSSYNSPLHF,TGTGCCAGCTGCTTGGTCCGGGAAGGCTCCTCCTATAATTCACCCCTCCACTTT
TRBJ2-2,TRBD2,TRBV2,-,CASSSGRATGELFF,TGTGCCAGCAGCAGCGGGAGAGCGACCGGGGAGCTGTTTTTT
TRBJ2-3,-,TRBV9,once,CASSAAASTDTQYF,TGTGCCAGCAGCGCCGCGGCTAGCACAGATACGCAGTATTTT
TRBJ1-2,TRBD1,TRBV28,-,CASRTGGYGYTF,TGTGCCAGCAGGACAGGGGGCTATGGCTACACCTTC
TRBJ1-1,TRBD1,TRBV7-9,-,CAIRQGATEAFF,TGTGCCATCAGACAGGGGGCAACTGAAGCTTTCTTT
TRBJ2-7,TRBD1,TRBV7-9,-,CASSPPDRGRSYEQYF,TGTGCCAGCAGCCCTCCGGACAGGGGAAGATCCTACGAGCAGTACTTC
TRBJ1-5,TRBD1,TRBV19,-,CASSPGTGHNQPQHF,TGTGCCAGTAGTCCAGGGACAGGTCACAATCAGCCCCAGCATTTT
TRBJ2-2,-,TRBV3-1/TRBV3-2,-,CASSQWTRTDTGELFF,TGTGCCAGCAGCCAATGGACCCGGACAGACACCGGGGAGCTGTTTTTT
TRBJ2-6,-,TRBV5-1,once,CASSLTGTSFSGANVLTF,TGCGCCAGCAGCTTGACCGGGACAAGTTTCTCTGGGGCCAACGTCCTGACTTTC
TRBJ1-1,TRBD1,TRBV7-9,-,CASSRTGGGTEAFF,TGTGCCAGCAGCCGGACAGGGGGCGGCACTGAAGCTTTCTTT
TRBJ2-7,-,TRBV19,-,CASTMGGGEQYF,TGTGCCAGTACAATGGGAGGGGGCGAGCAGTACTTC
TRBJ1-2,-,TRBV10-3,-,CAISESQDNNIYTF,TGTGCCATCAGTGAGTCCCAGGACAATAACATCTACACCTTC
TRBJ1-1,TRBD1,TRBV18,-,CASSLDRGEAFF,TGTGCCAGCTCACTTGACAGGGGTGAAGCTTTCTTT
TRBJ2-5,-,TRBV6-2/TRBV6-3,once,CASSPNRAQETQYF,TGTGCCAGCAGCCCAAACAGGGCCCAAGAGACCCAGTACTTC
TRBJ2-2,-,TRBV28,-,CASSLSGAPNTGELFF,TGTGCCAGCAGTTTATCAGGGGCCCCGAACACCGGGGAGCTGTTTTTT
TRBJ2-7,TRBD1,TRBV12-3/TRBV12-4,few,CASSWTGSYEQYF,TGTGCCAGCAGTTGGACAGGGAGCTACGAGCAGTACTTC
TRBJ1-1,TRBD1,TRBV10-3,-,CAIKRTGPNTEAFF,TGTGCCATCAAAAGGACAGGACCGAACACTGAAGCTTTCTTT
TRBJ2-7,-,TRBV11-2,-,CASSISRFAGVEEQYF,TGTGCCAGCAGCATTTCCCGCTTCGCAGGGGTGGAGGAGCAGTACTTC
TRBJ1-5,-,TRBV5-5,-,CASSLRPRQINQPQHF,TGTGCCAGCAGCCTGCGCCCGAGACAGATCAATCAGCCCCAGCATTTT
TRBJ1-1,TRBD1,TRBV15,-,CATSKTGRNTEAFF,TGTGCCACCAGTAAGACAGGGAGGAACACTGAAGCTTTCTTT